These 23 T cell receptor beta chains were all obtained from the same sample, sequenced in a study of cytotoxic CD8 clonotypes in ibrutinib-treated CLL. Repertoires were generated with immunoSEQ multiplex PCR, while TCRdb's copy carries only in-frame clones and drops some. In the table there are 20,000 to 30,000 clones, under 85% of which are singletons. Source: PBMCs, taken before ibrutinib treatment. The receptors here all came from a human donor with chronic lymphocytic leukemia.

V gene TRBV7-6 combines with J gene TRBJ2-5; 12 bases match TRBD2. Trimming cost V 4 bases and J 4 bases; bases outside gene matches: 7. The CDR3 is 16 amino acids. From germline, CDR1 is SGHVS and CDR2 FNYEAQ. CDR3 protein: CASSSTSGRSGETQYF. The CDR3 DNA sequence: TGTGCCAGCAGCTCGACTAGCGGGAGAAGTGGAGAGACCCAGTACTTC.

This clone came up once. The gene calls are TRBV6-1 and TRBJ2-6; 7 bases fit TRBD1. This CDR3 has 18 amino acids. Germline assignment: CDR1 MNHNS and CDR2 SASEGT. Trimming removed 2 bases from V and 2 bases from J; junction bases left unmatched: 9. Here the CDR3 reads CASSESGGRGTGANVLTF. CDR3 DNA sequence: TGTGCCAGCAGTGAAAGTGGGGGCAGGGGGACTGGGGCCAACGTCCTGACTTTC.

V is TRBV25-1 and J is TRBJ1-4; D perhaps matches TRBD1 (5 bases). CDR3 size: 15 residues. CDR1 is MGHDK, CDR2 SYGVNS, per germline. Trimming removed 1 base from V and 8 bases from J, with 14 bases in between. DNA for the CDR3: TGTGCCAGCAGTGAATCCCAGCAGGGCAGGGAAAAACTGTTTTTT. Its translation: CASSESQQGREKLFF.

V gene TRBV6-5 combines with J gene TRBJ2-3, with D perhaps TRBD2 (5 bases). Germline loops: CDR1 MNHEY, CDR2 SVGAGI. This CDR3 region has 14 residues. V was clipped by 5 bases and J by 2 bases, with 11 bases between them. In nucleotides, the CDR3 is TGTGCCAGCAGTCGAGGACTGGACACAGATACGCAGTATTTT. Protein sequence: CASSRGLDTDTQYF.

V usage is TRBV20-1 and J usage is TRBJ2-5; unclear D gene. Trimming took off 6 bases at V and 5 bases at J, with 7 bases between the two ends. The germline CDR1 and CDR2 sequences are DFQATT and SNEGSKA (reference sequence). CDR3 length equals 10 residues. CDR3 nucleotide sequence: TGCAGTGCATCCCTTGAGACCCAGTACTTC. Translated, it gives CSASLETQYF.

This clone was observed a handful of times. The V call is TRBV7-9, the J call TRBJ2-2, with 8 bases aligning to TRBD2. The junction had 4 bases not matched to a gene; V was cut back by 2 bases and J by 2 bases. CDR1 is SEHNR and CDR2 is FQNEAQ in the germline V gene (reference sequence). The CDR3 is made up of 16 amino acids. The CDR3 region has the DNA TGTGCCAGCAGCTTAAGCGGGAGAGTAAACACCGGGGAGCTGTTTTTT. It yields the protein CASSLSGRVNTGELFF.

This clone appeared a few times. V gene TRBV6-5 combines with J gene TRBJ1-2; D remains unclear. Germline V CDR1 and CDR2: MNHEY, SVGAGI. The CDR3 consists of 14 residues. V lost 4 bases, J lost 3 bases, and 12 bases lay in between. CDR3 amino acids: CASSSRPWDYGYTF. The CDR3 bases are TGTGCCAGCAGTTCCCGGCCCTGGGACTATGGCTACACCTTC.

The CDR3 DNA reads as TGTGCCAGCAGCCTTACAGGGAAATACGAGCAGTACTTC. It translates to CASSLTGKYEQYF. The chain employs TRBV14 and TRBJ2-7; possible D gene TRBD1, 6 bases. Germline V CDR1 and CDR2: SGHDN, FVKESK. The CDR3 consists of 13 residues. The V end was cut by 4 bases, the J end by 4 bases, with 11 bases between. Full variable domain (missing parts from reference TRBV14 and TRBJ2-7): EAGVTQFPSHSVIEKGQTVTLRCDPISGHDNLYWYRRVMGKEIKFLLHFVKESKQDESGMPNNRFLAERTGGTYSTLKVQPAELEDSGVYFCASSLTGKYEQYFGPGTRLTVT.

The chain links TRBV7-7 to TRBJ2-1, with D perhaps TRBD2 (5 bases). V gave up 5 bases and J gave up 4 bases, with 15 bases separating them. This CDR3 contains 15 residues. Germline V gene data show CDR1 as SSHAT and CDR2 as FNYEAQ (reference sequence). The CDR3 region is CASSVGLDRYNEQFF. The CDR3 DNA follows: TGTGCCAGCAGCGTCGGACTGGACCGTTACAATGAGCAGTTCTTC.

Note on this clone: Other DNA sequences in the same sample also yield this CDR3. This chain links TRBV7-9 with TRBJ2-7; D possibly corresponds to TRBD1 (6 bases). The V and J ends lost 3 bases and 0 bases respectively, with 12 bases between them. Per the germline V gene, CDR1 is SEHNR and CDR2 is FQNEAQ (reference sequence). The CDR3 is 15 amino acids. CDR3 in DNA: TGTGCCAGCAGCTTCAGGGGCGCTAGCTCCTACGAGCAGTACTTC. It encodes CASSFRGASSYEQYF.

The gene calls are TRBV10-2 and TRBJ1-2; D gene uncertain. Germline values: CDR1 WSHSY, CDR2 SAAADI. V was clipped by 0 bases and J by 4 bases, with 12 bases between them. The CDR3 extends over 15 amino acids. For the CDR3, the DNA is TGCGCCAGCAGTGAGTCGTCCAGGTACTTCTATGGCTACACCTTC. Encoded protein: CASSESSRYFYGYTF.

This rearrangement joins TRBV9 to TRBJ1-5; no clear D gene. This CDR3 is 14 amino acids long. V was cut by 0 bases and J by 5 bases, with 9 bases left in between. Germline V lookup: CDR1 SGDLS, CDR2 YYNGEE. The CDR3 here is CASSVGNRDQPQHF. The CDR3, as DNA: TGTGCCAGCAGCGTAGGGAACAGAGATCAGCCCCAGCATTTT.

The gene calls are TRBV2 and TRBJ2-1; D may be TRBD2 (5 bases). The CDR3 totals 14 residues. Germline V gene data show CDR1 as SNHLY and CDR2 as FYNNEI. V was trimmed by 6 bases and J by 3 bases, leaving 12 bases between them. The CDR3 region has the DNA TGTGCCAGCAGCCTCGGAGGTTACTACAATGAGCAGTTCTTC. Protein product: CASSLGGYYNEQFF.

Points on this clone: Distinct nucleotide sequences in the sample also encode this CDR3. CDR3 sequence: CASSPLGPSSGNTIYF. For the CDR3, the DNA is TGTGCCAGCAGCCCCCTAGGTCCGAGCTCTGGAAACACCATATATTTT. The rearrangement links TRBV14 to TRBJ1-3; D not certain. V was clipped by 4 bases and J by 0 bases, with 13 bases between them. The CDR3 sequence is 16 residues long. Per the germline V gene, CDR1 is SGHDN and CDR2 is FVKESK.

The chain joins TRBV5-1 to TRBJ2-5; TRBD1 matches at 9 bases. The J call may be faulty, since TRBJ2-7 better matches the DNA end. Germline loops: CDR1 SGHRS, CDR2 YFSETQ. This CDR3 has 15 amino acids. The CDR3 reads CASSYFGQGSYEQYF. DNA of the CDR3: TGCGCCAGCAGCTATTTTGGACAGGGGTCCTACGAGCAGTACTTC.

This chain's CDR3 is CASSTQGQGTPYGYTF. Written as DNA, the CDR3 is TGTGCCAGCAGTACCCAAGGACAGGGCACTCCCTATGGCTACACCTTC. The chain couples TRBV28 to TRBJ1-2, with TRBD1 identical over 8 bases. The CDR3 is 16 residues long. Germline CDR1 MDHEN, CDR2 SYDVKM. V trimming: 5 bases; J trimming: 4 bases; junction bases outside the gene matches: 12.

This clone is a singleton in its sample. V and J are TRBV6-1 and TRBJ1-1; 7 bases line up with TRBD1. Germline V gene lookup returns CDR1 MNHNS and CDR2 SASEGT. This CDR3 contains 13 residues. After removal of 7 bases from V and 3 bases from J, the junction contained 5 bases not matched to a gene. CDR3 protein: CASNPTGDTEAFF. Here the CDR3 DNA reads TGTGCCAGCAATCCCACAGGGGACACTGAAGCTTTCTTT.

The chain has TRBV10-3 and TRBJ2-2; 12 bases align to TRBD2. This CDR3 is built from 17 residues. V lost 6 bases to trimming and J lost 6 bases; unmatched junction nucleotides: 11. Germline values: CDR1 ENHRY, CDR2 SYGVKD. The CDR3 bases are TGTGCCATCAGCATGAACTTGGGACTAGCGGGCGCCGGGGAGCTGTTTTTT. Amino acid sequence: CAISMNLGLAGAGELFF.

The chain combines TRBV2 with TRBJ1-2; the match to TRBD1 covers 9 bases. This CDR3 spans 14 amino acids. Losses at the gene ends were 6 bases for V and 8 bases for J; bases not matched to a gene: 10. Germline values: CDR1 SNHLY, CDR2 FYNNEI. CDR3 residues: CASRPGQGVGGYTF. CDR3 bases: TGTGCCAGCAGGCCGGGACAGGGTGTTGGAGGCTACACCTTC.

This rearrangement joins TRBV7-7 to TRBJ2-2; possibly TRBD1 for D (5 bases). Germline V lookup: CDR1 SSHAT, CDR2 FNYEAQ (reference sequence). Trimming removed 5 bases at V and 5 bases at J, with 9 bases between. CDR3 length: 13 residues. This CDR3 reads CASSPGQTGELFF. In nucleotides, the CDR3 is TGTGCCAGCAGCCCAGGGCAGACCGGGGAGCTGTTTTTT.

This rearrangement joins TRBV28 to TRBJ2-7; D may match TRBD1 or TRBD2 (5 bases each). Germline values: CDR1 MDHEN, CDR2 SYDVKM. Between the trimmed V and J ends, which lost 10 bases and 2 bases, there was a span of 9 bases. This CDR3 has 11 residues. The CDR3 spells CATRGAYEQYF. CDR3 nucleotide sequence: TGTGCCACCCGGGGCGCCTACGAGCAGTACTTC.

The chain couples TRBV30 to TRBJ1-1, with no clear D. The CDR3 runs 14 residues. V was shortened by 3 bases and J by 1 base, with 12 bases between the two germline ends. CDR1 and CDR2 from the germline V gene are GTSNPN and SVGIG (reference sequence). CDR3 loop: CAWRSLSWNTEAFF. The CDR3 DNA reads as TGTGCCTGGAGATCTTTGAGTTGGAACACTGAAGCTTTCTTT.

This clone has a handful of counts. The chain uses TRBV11-3 and TRBJ1-5, with D unclear. The CDR3 has 17 amino acids. Between the trimmed V and J ends, which lost 0 bases and 2 bases, there was a span of 14 bases. Germline lookup yields CDR1 SGHNT and CDR2 YENEEA. This CDR3 reads CASSLEIPARCNQPQHF. The CDR3 DNA is TGTGCCAGCAGCTTAGAAATTCCCGCACGGTGCAATCAGCCCCAGCATTTT.